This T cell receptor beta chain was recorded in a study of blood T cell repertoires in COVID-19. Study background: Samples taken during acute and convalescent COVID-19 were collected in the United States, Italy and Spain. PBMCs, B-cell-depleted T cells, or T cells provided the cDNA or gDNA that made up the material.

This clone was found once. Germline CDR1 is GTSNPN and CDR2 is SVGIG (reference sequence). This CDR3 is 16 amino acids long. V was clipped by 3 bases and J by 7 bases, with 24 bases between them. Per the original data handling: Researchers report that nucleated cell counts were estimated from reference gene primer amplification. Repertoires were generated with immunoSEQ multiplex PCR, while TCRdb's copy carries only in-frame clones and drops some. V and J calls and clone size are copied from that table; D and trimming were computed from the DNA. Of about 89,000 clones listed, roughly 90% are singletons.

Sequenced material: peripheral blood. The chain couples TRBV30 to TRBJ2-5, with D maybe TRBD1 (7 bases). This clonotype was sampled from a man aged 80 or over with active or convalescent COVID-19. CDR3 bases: TGTGCCTGGAGCCTTCAGGGGGGCTCAAGATCGCGGACCCAGTACTTC. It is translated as CAWSLQGGSRSRTQYF.